This T cell receptor (beta chain) emerged from a study of T cell changes during pregnancy in multiple sclerosis. The CDR3 extends over 14 amino acids. The germline V gene encodes CDR1 MDHEN and CDR2 SYDVKM. Deletions cut 6 bases from V and 2 bases from J, with 14 bases between. Some clones are missing from TCRdb's copy, which holds only in-frame ones; the method was immunoSEQ multiplex PCR. The sample shows more than 40,000 clones, about nine tenths of them seen only once. This rearrangement joins TRBV28 to TRBJ2-7, with TRBD2 as a possible D gene (6 bases). The sequence derives from a female donor with multiple sclerosis, enrolled in a pregnancy study. The sequences come from CD4+ T cells from peripheral blood mononuclear cells, collected in the first trimester of pregnancy. CDR3 coding DNA: TGTGCCAGCAGGAGCCCGGGGGTCACCTACGAGCAGTACTTC. Its translation is CASRSPGVTYEQYF.